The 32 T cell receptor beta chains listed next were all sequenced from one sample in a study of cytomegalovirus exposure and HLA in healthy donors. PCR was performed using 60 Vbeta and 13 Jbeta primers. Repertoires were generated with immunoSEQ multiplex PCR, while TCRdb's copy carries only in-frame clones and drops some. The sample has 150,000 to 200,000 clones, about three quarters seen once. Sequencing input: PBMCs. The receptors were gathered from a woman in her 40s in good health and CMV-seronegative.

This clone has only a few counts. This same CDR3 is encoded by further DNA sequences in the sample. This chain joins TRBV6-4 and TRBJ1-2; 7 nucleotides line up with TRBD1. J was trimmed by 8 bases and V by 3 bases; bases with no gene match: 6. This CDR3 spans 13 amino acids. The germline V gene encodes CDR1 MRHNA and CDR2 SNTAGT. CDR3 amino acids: CASSDGTVGGYTF. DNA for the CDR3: TGTGCCAGCAGTGATGGGACAGTTGGAGGCTACACCTTC.

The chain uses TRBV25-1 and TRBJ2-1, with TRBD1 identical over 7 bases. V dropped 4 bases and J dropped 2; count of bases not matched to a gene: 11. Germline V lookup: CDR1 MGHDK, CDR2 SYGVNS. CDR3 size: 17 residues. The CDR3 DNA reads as TGTGCCAGCAGTGGTGGTTTTGGGACAGCTCCCTACAATGAGCAGTTCTTC. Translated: CASSGGFGTAPYNEQFF.

CDR3 sequence (DNA): TGTGCCAGCAGCTCGCGGGCCGGGGGGGAGCAGTACGTC. Protein product: CASSSRAGGEQYV. The genes are TRBV7-2 and TRBJ2-7; 7 positions match TRBD2. V was clipped by 4 bases and J by 7 bases; unmatched bases: 7. Germline V CDR1 and CDR2: SGHTA, FQGNSA. This CDR3 has 13 amino acids.

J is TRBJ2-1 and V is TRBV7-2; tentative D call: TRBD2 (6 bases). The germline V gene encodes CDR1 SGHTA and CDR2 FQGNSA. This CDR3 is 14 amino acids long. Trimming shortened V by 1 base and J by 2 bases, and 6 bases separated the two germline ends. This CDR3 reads CASSLGGTYNEQFF. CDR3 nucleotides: TGTGCCAGCAGCTTAGGCGGGACCTACAATGAGCAGTTCTTC.

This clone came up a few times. The CDR3 DNA reads TGTGCCACCGTTACTCCTACAGAAAACATTCAGTACTTC. Protein product: CATVTPTENIQYF. The rearrangement links TRBV19 to TRBJ2-4; no reliable D call. CDR1 and CDR2 (germline): LNHDA, SQIVND (reference sequence). The V gene lost 10 bases and the J gene lost 5 bases, with 15 bases spanning the gap. The CDR3 extends over 13 amino acids.

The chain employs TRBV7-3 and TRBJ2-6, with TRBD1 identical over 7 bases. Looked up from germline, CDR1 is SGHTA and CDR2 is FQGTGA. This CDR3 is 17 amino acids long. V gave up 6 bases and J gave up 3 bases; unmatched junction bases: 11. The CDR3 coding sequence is TGTGCCAGCAGTTCATATACACAGGGGCTTGGGGCCAACGTCCTGACTTTC. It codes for CASSSYTQGLGANVLTF.

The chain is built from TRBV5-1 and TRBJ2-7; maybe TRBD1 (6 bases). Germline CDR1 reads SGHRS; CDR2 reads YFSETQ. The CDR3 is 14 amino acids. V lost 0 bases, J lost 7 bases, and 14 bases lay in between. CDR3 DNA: TGCGCCAGCAGCTTGGGAAACACAGGGTCAGAGCAGTACGTC. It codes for CASSLGNTGSEQYV.

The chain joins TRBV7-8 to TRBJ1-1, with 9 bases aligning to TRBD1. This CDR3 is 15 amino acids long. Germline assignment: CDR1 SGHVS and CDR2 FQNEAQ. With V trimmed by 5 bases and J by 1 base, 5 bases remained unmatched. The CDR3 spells CASSGQGIGNTEAFF. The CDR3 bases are TGTGCCAGCAGCGGACAGGGGATAGGGAACACTGAAGCTTTCTTT.

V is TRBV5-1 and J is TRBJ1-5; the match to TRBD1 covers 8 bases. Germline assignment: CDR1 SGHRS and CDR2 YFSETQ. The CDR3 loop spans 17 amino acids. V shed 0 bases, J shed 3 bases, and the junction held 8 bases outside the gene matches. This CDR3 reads CASSLAPGQGINQPQHF. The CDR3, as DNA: TGCGCCAGCAGCTTGGCGCCCGGACAGGGAATCAATCAGCCCCAGCATTTT.

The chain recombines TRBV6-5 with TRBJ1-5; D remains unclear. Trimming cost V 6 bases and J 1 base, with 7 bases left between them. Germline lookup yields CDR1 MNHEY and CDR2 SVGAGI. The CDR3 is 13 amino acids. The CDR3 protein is CASRAGSNQPQHF. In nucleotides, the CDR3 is TGTGCCAGCAGAGCGGGGAGCAATCAGCCCCAGCATTTT.

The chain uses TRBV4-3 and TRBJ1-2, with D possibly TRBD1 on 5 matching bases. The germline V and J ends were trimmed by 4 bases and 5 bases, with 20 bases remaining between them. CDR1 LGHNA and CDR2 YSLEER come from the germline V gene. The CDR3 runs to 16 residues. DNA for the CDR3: TGCGCCAGCAGCCCGGGCCCGACAGCGGGGAGTTATGGCTACACCTTC. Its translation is CASSPGPTAGSYGYTF.

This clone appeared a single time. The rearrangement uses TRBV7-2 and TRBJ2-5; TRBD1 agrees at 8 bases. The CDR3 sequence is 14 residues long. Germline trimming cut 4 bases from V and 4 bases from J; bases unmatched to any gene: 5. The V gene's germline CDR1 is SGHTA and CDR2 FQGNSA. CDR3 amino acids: CASSSGTGRETQYF. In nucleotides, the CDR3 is TGTGCCAGCAGCTCTGGGACAGGACGAGAGACCCAGTACTTC.

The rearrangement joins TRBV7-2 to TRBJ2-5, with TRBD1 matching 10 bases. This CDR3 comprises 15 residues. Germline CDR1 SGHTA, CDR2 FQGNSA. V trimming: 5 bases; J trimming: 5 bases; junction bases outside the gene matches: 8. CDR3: CASSLSGTGDETQYF. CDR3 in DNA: TGTGCCAGCAGCCTAAGCGGGACAGGGGATGAGACCCAGTACTTC.

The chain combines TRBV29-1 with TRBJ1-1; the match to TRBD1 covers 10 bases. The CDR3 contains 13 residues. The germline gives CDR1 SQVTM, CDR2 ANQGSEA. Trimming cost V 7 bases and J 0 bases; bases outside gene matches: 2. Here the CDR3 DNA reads TGCAGCGGACAGGGGGCGTTGAACACTGAAGCTTTCTTT. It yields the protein CSGQGALNTEAFF.

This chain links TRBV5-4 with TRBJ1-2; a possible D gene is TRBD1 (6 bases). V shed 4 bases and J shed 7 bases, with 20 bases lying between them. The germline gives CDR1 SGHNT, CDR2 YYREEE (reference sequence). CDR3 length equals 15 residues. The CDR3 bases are TGTGCCAGCAGCCGAGCGATACAGGGAACGGGTGGCTACACCTTC. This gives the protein CASSRAIQGTGGYTF.

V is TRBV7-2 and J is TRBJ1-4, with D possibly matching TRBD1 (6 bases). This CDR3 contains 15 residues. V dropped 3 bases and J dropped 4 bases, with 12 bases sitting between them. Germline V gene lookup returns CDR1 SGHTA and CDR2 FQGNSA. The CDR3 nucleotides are TGTGCCAGCAGCTTCACAGGGTCGGGTAATGAAAAACTGTTTTTT. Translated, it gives CASSFTGSGNEKLFF.

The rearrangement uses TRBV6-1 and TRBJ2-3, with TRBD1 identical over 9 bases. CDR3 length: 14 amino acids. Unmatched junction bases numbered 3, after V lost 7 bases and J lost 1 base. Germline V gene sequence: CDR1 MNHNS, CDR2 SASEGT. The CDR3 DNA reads TGTGCCAGCAACACAGGGGGCGGCACAGATACGCAGTATTTT. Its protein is CASNTGGGTDTQYF.

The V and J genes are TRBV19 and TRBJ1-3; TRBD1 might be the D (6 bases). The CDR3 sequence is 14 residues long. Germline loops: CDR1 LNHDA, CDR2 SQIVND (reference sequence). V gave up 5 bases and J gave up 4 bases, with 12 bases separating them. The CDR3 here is CASSGGGAGNTIYF. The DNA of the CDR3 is TGTGCCAGTAGTGGGGGGGGCGCCGGAAACACCATATATTTT.

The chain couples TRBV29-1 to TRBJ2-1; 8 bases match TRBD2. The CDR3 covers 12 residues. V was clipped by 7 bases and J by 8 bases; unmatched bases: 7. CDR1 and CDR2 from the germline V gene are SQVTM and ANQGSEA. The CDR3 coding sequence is TGCAGCGGTGGACTAGCTCGGGATGAGCAGTTCTTC. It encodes CSGGLARDEQFF.

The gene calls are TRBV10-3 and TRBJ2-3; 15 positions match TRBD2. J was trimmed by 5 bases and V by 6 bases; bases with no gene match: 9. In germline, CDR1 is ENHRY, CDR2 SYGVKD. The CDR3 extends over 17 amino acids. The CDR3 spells CAISRTSGRALEDTQYF. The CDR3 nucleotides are TGTGCCATCAGCCGGACTAGCGGGAGGGCCCTGGAAGATACGCAGTATTTT.

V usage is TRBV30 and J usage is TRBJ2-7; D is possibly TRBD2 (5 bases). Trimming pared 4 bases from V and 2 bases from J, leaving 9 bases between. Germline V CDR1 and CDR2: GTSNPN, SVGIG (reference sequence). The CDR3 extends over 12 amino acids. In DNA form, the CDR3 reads TGTGCCTGGAAGTTGGGAGCCTACGAGCAGTACTTC. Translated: CAWKLGAYEQYF.

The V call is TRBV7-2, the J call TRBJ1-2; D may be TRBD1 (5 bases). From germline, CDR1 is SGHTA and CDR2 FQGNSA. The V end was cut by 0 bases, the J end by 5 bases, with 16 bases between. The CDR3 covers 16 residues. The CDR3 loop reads CASSLASRGGLYGYTF. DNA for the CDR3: TGTGCCAGCAGCTTAGCGTCGAGGGGAGGACTATATGGCTACACCTTC.

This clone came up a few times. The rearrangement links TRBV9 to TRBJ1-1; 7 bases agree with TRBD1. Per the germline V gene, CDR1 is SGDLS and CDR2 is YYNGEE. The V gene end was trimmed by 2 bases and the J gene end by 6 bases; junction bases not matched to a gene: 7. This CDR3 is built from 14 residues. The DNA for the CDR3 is TGTGCCAGCAGCGTGGGGACAGTTTCCCCTGAAGCTTTCTTT. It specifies CASSVGTVSPEAFF.

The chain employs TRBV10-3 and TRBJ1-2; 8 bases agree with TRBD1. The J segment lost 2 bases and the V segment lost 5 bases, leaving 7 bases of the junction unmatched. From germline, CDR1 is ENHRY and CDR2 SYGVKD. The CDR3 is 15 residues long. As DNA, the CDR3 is TGTGCCATCAGTTCCTCGCCAGGGGGCAACTATGGCTACACCTTC. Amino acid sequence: CAISSSPGGNYGYTF.

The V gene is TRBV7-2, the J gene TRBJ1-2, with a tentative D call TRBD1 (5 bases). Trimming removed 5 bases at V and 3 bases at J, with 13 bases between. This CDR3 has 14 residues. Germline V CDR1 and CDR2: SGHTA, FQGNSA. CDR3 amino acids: CASSARGRDYGYTF. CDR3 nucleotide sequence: TGTGCCAGCAGCGCAAGGGGTAGAGACTATGGCTACACCTTC.

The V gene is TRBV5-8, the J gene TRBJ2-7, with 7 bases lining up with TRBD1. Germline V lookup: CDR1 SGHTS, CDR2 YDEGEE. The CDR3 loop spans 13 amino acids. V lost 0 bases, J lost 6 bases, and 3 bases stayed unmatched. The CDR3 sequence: CASSLGDSREQYV. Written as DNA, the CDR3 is TGTGCCAGCAGCTTGGGGGACAGCCGCGAGCAGTACGTC.

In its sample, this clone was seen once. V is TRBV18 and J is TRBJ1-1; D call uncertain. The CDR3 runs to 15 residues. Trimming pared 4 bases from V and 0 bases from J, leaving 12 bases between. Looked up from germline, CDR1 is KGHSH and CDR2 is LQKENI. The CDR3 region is CASSRLQNMNTEAFF. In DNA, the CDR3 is TGTGCCAGCTCACGACTACAGAACATGAACACTGAAGCTTTCTTT.

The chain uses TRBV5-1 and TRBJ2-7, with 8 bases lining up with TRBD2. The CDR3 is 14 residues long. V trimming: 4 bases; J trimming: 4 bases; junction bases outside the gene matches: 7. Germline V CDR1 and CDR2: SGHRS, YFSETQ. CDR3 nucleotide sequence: TGCGCCAGCAGCCCCGGGGGGGTCCGTTACGAGCAGTACGTC. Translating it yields CASSPGGVRYEQYV.

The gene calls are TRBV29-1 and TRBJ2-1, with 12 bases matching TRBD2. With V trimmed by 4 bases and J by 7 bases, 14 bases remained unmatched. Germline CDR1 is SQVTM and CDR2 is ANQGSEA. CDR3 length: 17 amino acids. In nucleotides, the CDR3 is TGCAGCGTTGTCGCCCGGGTGACTAGCGGGAGTAATAATGAGCAGTTCTTC. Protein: CSVVARVTSGSNNEQFF.

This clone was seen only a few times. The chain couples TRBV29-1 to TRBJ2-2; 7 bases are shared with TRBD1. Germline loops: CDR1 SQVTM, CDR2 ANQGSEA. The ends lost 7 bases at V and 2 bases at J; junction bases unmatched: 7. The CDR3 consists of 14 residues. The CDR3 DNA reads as TGCAGCGCCCAGACAGGGCTAAACACCGGGGAGCTGTTTTTT. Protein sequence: CSAQTGLNTGELFF.

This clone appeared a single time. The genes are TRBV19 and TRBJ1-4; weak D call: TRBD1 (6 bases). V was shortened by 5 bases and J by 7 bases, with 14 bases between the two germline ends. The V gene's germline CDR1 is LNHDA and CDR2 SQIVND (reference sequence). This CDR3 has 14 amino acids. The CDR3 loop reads CASSLPGHSEKLFF. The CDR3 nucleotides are TGTGCCAGTAGTCTTCCGGGACACAGTGAAAAACTGTTTTTT.

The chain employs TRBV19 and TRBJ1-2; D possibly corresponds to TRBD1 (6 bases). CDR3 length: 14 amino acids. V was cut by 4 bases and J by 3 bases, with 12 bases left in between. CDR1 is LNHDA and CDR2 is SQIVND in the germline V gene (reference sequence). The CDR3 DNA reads TGTGCCAGTAGTAGTCCAGGGGTGGACTATGGCTACACCTTC. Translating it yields CASSSPGVDYGYTF.